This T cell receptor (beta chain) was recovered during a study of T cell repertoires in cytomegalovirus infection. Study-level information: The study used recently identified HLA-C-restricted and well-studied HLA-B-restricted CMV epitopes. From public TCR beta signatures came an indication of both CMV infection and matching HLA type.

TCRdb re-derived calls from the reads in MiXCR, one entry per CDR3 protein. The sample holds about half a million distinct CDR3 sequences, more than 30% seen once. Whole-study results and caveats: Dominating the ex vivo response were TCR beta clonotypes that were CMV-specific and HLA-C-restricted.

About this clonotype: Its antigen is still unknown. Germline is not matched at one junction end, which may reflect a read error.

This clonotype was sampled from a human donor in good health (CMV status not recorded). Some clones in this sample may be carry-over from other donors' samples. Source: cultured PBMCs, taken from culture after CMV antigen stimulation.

CDR3 nucleotide sequence: TGTACCAGTAATCAGGGGAGGAGGCCTGAAGCTTTCTTT. This encodes CTSNQGRRPEAFF. The chain is built from TRBV19 and TRBJ1-1; TRBD1 might be the D (6 bases). The CDR3 loop spans 13 amino acids. CDR1 is LNHDA, CDR2 SQIVND, per germline (reference sequence).